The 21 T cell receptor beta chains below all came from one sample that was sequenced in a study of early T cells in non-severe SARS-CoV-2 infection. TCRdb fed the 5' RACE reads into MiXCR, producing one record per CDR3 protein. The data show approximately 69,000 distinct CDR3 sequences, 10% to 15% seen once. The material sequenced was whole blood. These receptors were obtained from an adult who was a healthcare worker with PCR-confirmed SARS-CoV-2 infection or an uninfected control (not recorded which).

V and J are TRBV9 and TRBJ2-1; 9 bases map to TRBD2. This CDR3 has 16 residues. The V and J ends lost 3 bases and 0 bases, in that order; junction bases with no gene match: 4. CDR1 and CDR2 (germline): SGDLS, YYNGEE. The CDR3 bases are TGTGCCAGCAGCGCCGATAGCGGGAGCTCCTACAATGAGCAGTTCTTC. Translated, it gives CASSADSGSSYNEQFF.

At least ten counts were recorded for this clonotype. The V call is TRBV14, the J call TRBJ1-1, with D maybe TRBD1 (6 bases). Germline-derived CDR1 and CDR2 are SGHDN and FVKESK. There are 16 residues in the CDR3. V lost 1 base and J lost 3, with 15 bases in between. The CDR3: CASSQGFHREHTEAFF. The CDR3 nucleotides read TGTGCCAGCAGCCAAGGCTTTCACAGGGAGCACACTGAAGCTTTCTTT.

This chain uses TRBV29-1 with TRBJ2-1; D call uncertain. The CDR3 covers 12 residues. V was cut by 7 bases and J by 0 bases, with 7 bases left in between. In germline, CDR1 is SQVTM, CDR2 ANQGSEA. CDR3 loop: CSAASSYNEQFF. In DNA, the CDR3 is TGCAGCGCGGCCTCCTCCTACAATGAGCAGTTCTTC.

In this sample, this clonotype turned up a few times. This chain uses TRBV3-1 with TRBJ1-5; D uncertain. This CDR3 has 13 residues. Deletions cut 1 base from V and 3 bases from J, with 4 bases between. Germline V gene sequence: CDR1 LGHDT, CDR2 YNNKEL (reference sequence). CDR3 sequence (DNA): TGTGCCAGCAGCCAAGGGACCAATCAGCCCCAGCATTTT. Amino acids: CASSQGTNQPQHF.

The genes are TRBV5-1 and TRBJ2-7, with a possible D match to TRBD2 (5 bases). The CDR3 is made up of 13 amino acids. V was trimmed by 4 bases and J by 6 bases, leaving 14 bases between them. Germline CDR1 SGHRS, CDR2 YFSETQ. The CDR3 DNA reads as TGCGCCAGCAGCAATGACGGGAAGGGCGAGCAGTACTTC. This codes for CASSNDGKGEQYF.

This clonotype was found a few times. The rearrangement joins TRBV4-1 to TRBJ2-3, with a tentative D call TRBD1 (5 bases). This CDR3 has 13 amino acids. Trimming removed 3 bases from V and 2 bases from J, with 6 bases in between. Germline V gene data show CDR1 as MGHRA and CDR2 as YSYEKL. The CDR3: CASSQTVTDTQYF. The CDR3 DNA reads TGCGCCAGCAGCCAGACAGTCACAGATACGCAGTATTTT.

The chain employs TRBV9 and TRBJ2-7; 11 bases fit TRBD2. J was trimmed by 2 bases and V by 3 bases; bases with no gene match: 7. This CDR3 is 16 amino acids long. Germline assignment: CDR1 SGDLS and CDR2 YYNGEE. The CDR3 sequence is CASSAGVAGGPYEQYF. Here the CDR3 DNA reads TGTGCCAGCAGCGCGGGTGTAGCGGGGGGGCCCTACGAGCAGTACTTC.

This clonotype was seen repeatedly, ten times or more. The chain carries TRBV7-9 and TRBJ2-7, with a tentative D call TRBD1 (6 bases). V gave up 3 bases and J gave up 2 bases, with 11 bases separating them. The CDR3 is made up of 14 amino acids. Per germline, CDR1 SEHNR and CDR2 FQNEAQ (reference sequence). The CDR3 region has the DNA TGTGCCAGCAGCTTTGGACAGCCCGCCTACGAGCAGTACTTC. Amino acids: CASSFGQPAYEQYF.

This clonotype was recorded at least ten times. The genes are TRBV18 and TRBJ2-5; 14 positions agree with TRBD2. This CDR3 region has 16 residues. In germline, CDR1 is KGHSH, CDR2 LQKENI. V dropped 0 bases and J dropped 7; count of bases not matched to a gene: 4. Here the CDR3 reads CASSPPGLAGGRTQYF. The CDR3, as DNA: TGTGCCAGCTCACCACCCGGACTAGCGGGAGGCAGGACCCAGTACTTC.

CDR3 sequence: CSVASETQYF. The CDR3 coding sequence is TGCAGCGTTGCTTCGGAGACCCAGTACTTC. The V and J genes are TRBV29-1 and TRBJ2-5; D call uncertain. CDR1 and CDR2 from the germline V gene are SQVTM and ANQGSEA. Trimming shortened V by 4 bases and J by 5 bases, and 5 bases separated the two germline ends. The CDR3 totals 10 residues.

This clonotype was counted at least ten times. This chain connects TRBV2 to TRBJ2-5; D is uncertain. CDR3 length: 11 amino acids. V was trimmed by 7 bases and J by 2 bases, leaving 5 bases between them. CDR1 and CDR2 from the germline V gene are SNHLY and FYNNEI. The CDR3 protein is CASTEQETQYF. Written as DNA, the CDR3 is TGTGCCAGCACCGAACAAGAGACCCAGTACTTC. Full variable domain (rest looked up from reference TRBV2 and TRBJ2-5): EPEVTQTPSHQVTQMGQEVILRCVPISNHLYFYWYRQILGQKVEFLVSFYNNEISEKSEIFDDQFSVERPDGSNFTLKIRSTKLEDSAMYFCASTEQETQYFGPGTRLLVL.

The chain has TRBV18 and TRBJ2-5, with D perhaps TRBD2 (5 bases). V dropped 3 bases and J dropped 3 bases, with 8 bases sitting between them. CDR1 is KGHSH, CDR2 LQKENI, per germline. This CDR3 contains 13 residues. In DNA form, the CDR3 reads TGTGCCAGCTCACCTGCCGGGAAAGAGACCCAGTACTTC. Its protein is CASSPAGKETQYF.

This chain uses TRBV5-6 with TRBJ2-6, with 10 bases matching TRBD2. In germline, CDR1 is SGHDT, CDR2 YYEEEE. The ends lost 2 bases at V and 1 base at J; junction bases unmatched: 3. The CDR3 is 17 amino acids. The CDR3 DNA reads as TGTGCCAGCAGCTTACTAGCGGGAAGGTCTGGGGCCAACGTCCTGACTTTC. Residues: CASSLLAGRSGANVLTF.

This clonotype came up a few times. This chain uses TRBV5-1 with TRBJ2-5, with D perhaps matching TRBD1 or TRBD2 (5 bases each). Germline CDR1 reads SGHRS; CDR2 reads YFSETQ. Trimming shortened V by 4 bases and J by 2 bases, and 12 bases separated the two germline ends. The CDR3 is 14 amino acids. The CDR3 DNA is TGCGCCAGCAGCAAGGGACGGACTCAAGAGACCCAGTACTTC. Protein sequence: CASSKGRTQETQYF.

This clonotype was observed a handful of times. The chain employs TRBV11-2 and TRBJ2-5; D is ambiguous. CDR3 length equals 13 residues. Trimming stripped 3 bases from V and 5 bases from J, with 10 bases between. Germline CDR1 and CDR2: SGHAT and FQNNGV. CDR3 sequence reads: CASSLERVETQYF. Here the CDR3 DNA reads TGTGCCAGCAGCTTGGAACGTGTTGAGACCCAGTACTTC.

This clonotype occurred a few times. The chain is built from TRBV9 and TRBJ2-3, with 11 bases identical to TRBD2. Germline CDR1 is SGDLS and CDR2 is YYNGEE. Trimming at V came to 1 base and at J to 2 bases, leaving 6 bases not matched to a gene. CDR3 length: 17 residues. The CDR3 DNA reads TGTGCCAGCAGCGTATCTGAGACTAGCGGGATCACAGATACGCAGTATTTT. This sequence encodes CASSVSETSGITDTQYF.

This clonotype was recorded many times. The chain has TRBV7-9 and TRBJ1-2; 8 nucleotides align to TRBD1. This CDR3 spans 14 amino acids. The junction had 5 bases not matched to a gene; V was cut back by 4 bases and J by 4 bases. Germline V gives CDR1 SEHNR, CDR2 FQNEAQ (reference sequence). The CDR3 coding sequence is TGTGCCAGCAGCTCCCAGGGGGCGCGCTATGGCTACACCTTC. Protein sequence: CASSSQGARYGYTF.

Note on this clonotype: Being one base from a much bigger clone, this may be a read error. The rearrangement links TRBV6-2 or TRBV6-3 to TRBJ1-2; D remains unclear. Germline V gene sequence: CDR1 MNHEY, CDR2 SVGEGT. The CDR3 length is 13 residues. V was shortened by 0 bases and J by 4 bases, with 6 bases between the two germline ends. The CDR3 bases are TGTGCCAGCAGTTACTCGACCTCCTATGGCTACACCTTC. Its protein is CASSYSTSYGYTF.

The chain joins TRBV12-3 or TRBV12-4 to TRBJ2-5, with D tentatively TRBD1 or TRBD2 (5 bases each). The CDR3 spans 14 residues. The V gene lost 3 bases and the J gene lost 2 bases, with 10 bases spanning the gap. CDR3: CASSFNGAQETQYF. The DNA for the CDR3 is TGTGCCAGCAGTTTCAACGGGGCTCAAGAGACCCAGTACTTC.

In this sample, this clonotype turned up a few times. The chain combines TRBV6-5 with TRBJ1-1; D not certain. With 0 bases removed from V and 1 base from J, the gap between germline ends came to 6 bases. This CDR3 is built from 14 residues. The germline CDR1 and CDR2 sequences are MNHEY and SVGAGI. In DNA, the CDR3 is TGTGCCAGCAGTTACTCTGCCGCGAACACTGAAGCTTTCTTT. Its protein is CASSYSAANTEAFF.

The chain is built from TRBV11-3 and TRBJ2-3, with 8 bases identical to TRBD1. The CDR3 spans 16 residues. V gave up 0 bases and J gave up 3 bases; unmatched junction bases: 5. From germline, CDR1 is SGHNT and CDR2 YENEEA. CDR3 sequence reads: CASSLDPGQGTDTQYF. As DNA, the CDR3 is TGTGCCAGCAGCTTAGATCCAGGACAGGGTACAGATACGCAGTATTTT.